This T cell receptor beta chain emerged from a study of T cells in Graves' hyperthyroidism and ophthalmopathy. The CDR3 regions of TCR beta were amplified from RNA transcripts. HTBI primers were employed in a first-round RT-PCR of the TCR CDR3. TCRdb recomputed calls from the multiplex PCR reads with MiXCR, one row per CDR3 protein. The sample lists approximately 560,000 distinct CDR3 sequences; 46% were seen once. Germline assignment: CDR1 MGHDK and CDR2 SYGVNS. The CDR3 is 15 amino acids. V lost 5 bases and J 0 bases, leaving 13 bases between the germline ends. The chain carries TRBV25-1 and TRBJ1-2; D is unresolved. The receptor's source is a woman aged 18 to 35 with Graves' hyperthyroidism. The sample was peripheral blood or thyroid tissue (not recorded which). The CDR3 DNA reads TGTGCCAGCAGTTTCTTCGGCGGAACTAACTATGGCTACACCTTC. As protein: CASSFFGGTNYGYTF.